The TCR beta chain under discussion was sequenced for a study of shared clonotypes between healthy human individuals. This clone was detected only once. The junction differs from germline at one of its ends, possibly a read error. The identical CDR3 is also encoded by other nucleotide sequences in the sample. Profiled with immunoSEQ multiplex PCR; TCRdb holds only in-frame clones, not every one. The sample holds about 600,000 clones; around 78% are singletons and the top ten take 12%. Looked up from germline, CDR1 is GTSNPN and CDR2 is SVGIG (reference sequence). This CDR3 is built from 12 residues. This TCR came from a woman aged 40-49 years in good health. Some clones in this sample may be carry-over from other donors' samples. The sequenced sample was PBMCs. The chain combines TRBV30 with TRBJ2-7; the D gene is possibly TRBD1 (5 bases). CDR3 protein: CAWMVRVSEQYF. Written as DNA, the CDR3 is TGCGCCTGGATGGTCAGGGTCAGCGAGCAGTACTTC. Together with reference TRBV30 and TRBJ2-7, the CDR3 gives the full variable domain: SQTIHQWPATLVQPVGSPLSLECTVEGTSNPNLYWYRQAAGRGLQLLFYSVGIGQISSEVPQNLSASRPQDRQFILSSKKLLLSDSGFYLCAWMVRVSEQYFGPGTRLTVT.